This T cell receptor beta chain is drawn from a study of neurological immune-mediated disorders. The study, taken as a whole, reports: The absence of shared CDR3 amino acid sequences among expanded clones across subjects suggests private repertoires in all groups.

The CDR3 loop spans 16 amino acids. The ends lost 7 bases at V and 1 base at J; junction bases unmatched: 11. Points on this clonotype: Antigen specificity is unknown.

TCRdb reanalysed the 5' RACE reads using MiXCR and keeps one entry per CDR3 protein. The sample lists 80,000 or so distinct CDR3 sequences, around a tenth occurring once. The sample consisted of PBMCs. This chain uses TRBV12-3 or TRBV12-4 with TRBJ2-3; 7 positions agree with TRBD1. This receptor was obtained from a man aged 50-60 years in good health. The CDR3 loop reads CASTPAAGGGTDTQYF. CDR3 bases: TGTGCCAGCACCCCAGCGGCAGGGGGTGGCACAGATACGCAGTATTTT.